Each of the 5 T cell receptor beta chains below was sequenced from the same sample in a study of blood T cell repertoires in COVID-19. TCRdb's copy holds only in-frame clones and misses some; the assay was immunoSEQ multiplex PCR. The table includes about 110,000 clones, roughly 88% detected once. What was sequenced was peripheral blood. These receptors were collected from a woman older than 75 with active or convalescent COVID-19.

This chain connects TRBV19 to TRBJ2-5; D gene ambiguous. V shed 4 bases and J shed 3 bases, with 6 bases lying between them. The CDR3 extends over 12 amino acids. CDR1 is LNHDA and CDR2 is SQIVND in the germline V gene (reference sequence). CDR3 in DNA: TGTGCCAGTAGTAACATTGAAGAGACCCAGTACTTC. Translation: CASSNIEETQYF.

V usage is TRBV9 and J usage is TRBJ2-1; D remains unclear. The germline V and J ends were trimmed by 3 bases and 5 bases, with 9 bases remaining between them. There are 13 residues in the CDR3. CDR1 SGDLS and CDR2 YYNGEE come from the germline V gene. The chain's CDR3 is CASSERGHNEQFF. The DNA of the CDR3 is TGTGCCAGCAGCGAGCGCGGTCACAATGAGCAGTTCTTC.

The chain links TRBV28 to TRBJ2-1; 8 bases are a match to TRBD2. V dropped 5 bases and J dropped 4; count of bases not matched to a gene: 1. The CDR3 sequence is 13 residues long. The V gene's germline CDR1 is MDHEN and CDR2 SYDVKM. CDR3: CASSRLAYNEQFF. The DNA of the CDR3 is TGTGCCAGCAGTCGACTAGCGTACAATGAGCAGTTCTTC.

This sequence joins TRBV6-5 and TRBJ1-2, with D maybe TRBD1 (6 bases). There are 15 residues in the CDR3. Per germline, CDR1 MNHEY and CDR2 SVGAGI. V dropped 0 bases and J dropped 7 bases, with 15 bases sitting between them. CDR3 sequence (DNA): TGTGCCAGCAGTTACTCGGGGGCGGGGGGGGCTGGCTACACCTTC. It translates to CASSYSGAGGAGYTF.

The chain has TRBV10-3 and TRBJ2-1, with TRBD2 matching over 10 bases. Per the germline V gene, CDR1 is ENHRY and CDR2 is SYGVKD. Trimming cost V 5 bases and J 3 bases; bases outside gene matches: 4. The CDR3 is 15 amino acids. The DNA of the CDR3 is TGTGCCATCAGTTCCGGGACTAGCGACTACAATGAGCAGTTCTTC. The encoded protein is CAISSGTSDYNEQFF.